A selection of T cell receptor beta chains follows, all from one sample in a study of blood T cell repertoires in COVID-19. This table comes from immunoSEQ multiplex PCR, and its TCRdb copy is limited to in-frame clones, with some not included. The sample shows approximately 470,000 clones, roughly 87% of them seen only once. The source material was PBMCs or T cells enriched from blood (not recorded which). The receptor source for this set is a woman under 30 who had recovered from COVID-19. Each CDR3 is given with its conserved first and last residue. D genes are given only for firm matches. Clone size appears in some rows only: once, few, many, or a class for an expanded clone.

J,size,length,D,V,DNA,CDR3
TRBJ1-1,.,13,.,TRBV11-2,TGTGCCAGCAGCCGCCCGAGGAACACTGAAGCTTTCTTT,CASSRPRNTEAFF
TRBJ1-1,.,14,.,TRBV7-2,TGTGCCAGCAGACCCTCATCGGGGGGCACTGAAGCTTTCTTT,CASRPSSGGTEAFF
TRBJ1-2,.,16,.,TRBV29-1,TGCAGCGTTGAAGACCAAACATACAGGGACGGGTATGGCTACACCTTC,CSVEDQTYRDGYGYTF
TRBJ2-3,.,16,.,TRBV9,TGTGCCAGCAGCGCCGGGACTTCCCCTAGCACAGATACGCAGTATTTT,CASSAGTSPSTDTQYF
TRBJ2-2,.,12,.,TRBV2,TGTGCCAGCAGTCAGAGGGCGGGGGAGCTGTTTTTT,CASSQRAGELFF
TRBJ1-2,.,14,.,TRBV19,TGTGCCAGTAGTGACCAACCGGGACATACCGGCTACACCTTC,CASSDQPGHTGYTF
TRBJ1-1,.,15,.,TRBV28,TGTGCCAGCAGTCTTCCCGGGGGACTGAACACTGAAGCTTTCTTT,CASSLPGGLNTEAFF
TRBJ1-2,.,13,.,TRBV10-3,TGTGCCACCTCCGAAGAACGGGGCTATGGCTACACCTTC,CATSEERGYGYTF
TRBJ1-6,.,13,.,TRBV30,TGTGCCTGGAGTGCTCCTCGTAATTCACCCCTCCACTTT,CAWSAPRNSPLHF
TRBJ1-6,few,16,TRBD1,TRBV3-1/TRBV3-2,TGTGCCAGCAGCCTCAGAGGTTCAGGGGGTAATTCACCCCTCCACTTT,CASSLRGSGGNSPLHF
TRBJ2-2,once,13,.,TRBV6-4,TGTGCCAGCAGTGAACAGGGAAGCGGGGAGCTGTTTTTT,CASSEQGSGELFF
TRBJ2-3,.,16,TRBD2,TRBV5-1,TGCGCCAGCAGCCTCATGGGAGCGGGGGGGACAGATACGCAGTATTTT,CASSLMGAGGTDTQYF
TRBJ2-2,.,19,TRBD1,TRBV10-3,TGTGCCATCAGAAACAGGGGGCCCAGTTTGTCGGGGGACACCGGGGAGCTGTTTTTT,CAIRNRGPSLSGDTGELFF
TRBJ1-5,few,16,.,TRBV10-2,TGCGCCAGCCAGCCGGGGTTCAGGAGCGGCAATCAGCCCCAGCATTTT,CASQPGFRSGNQPQHF
TRBJ2-3,.,15,TRBD2,TRBV24-1,TGTGCCACCAGTGACCCGGGGGGATTCACAGATACGCAGTATTTT,CATSDPGGFTDTQYF
TRBJ1-2,.,13,.,TRBV28,TGTGCCAGCAGTTTGGAGGGTCTCTATGGCTACACCTTC,CASSLEGLYGYTF
TRBJ1-2,few,14,.,TRBV5-6,TGTGCCAGCAGCTTTCGTCGGGGGGCACGTGGCTACACCTTC,CASSFRRGARGYTF
TRBJ1-2,.,13,TRBD1,TRBV29-1,TGCAGCGTCGTCCGGGACAGGGACTATGGCTACACCTTC,CSVVRDRDYGYTF